The entry below describes one TCR beta chain. Here immunoSEQ multiplex PCR was the method, and the copy in TCRdb shows in-frame clones only, minus some. Among approximately 60,000 clones listed, 94% were seen once. The sample belongs to a study of OX40 agonist ivuxolimab in advanced cancers. With 7 bases removed from V and 7 bases from J, the gap between germline ends came to 19 bases. The CDR3 has 14 residues. Germline V gives CDR1 MNHEY, CDR2 SVGAGI. The genes are TRBV6-5 and TRBJ1-2; possibly TRBD1 for D (5 bases). This clonotype was sampled from an adult with an advanced solid tumor such as melanoma, head and neck, liver or kidney cancer. The sequences come from CD4+ or CD8+ T cells sorted from blood, collected in a trial of the OX40 agonist ivuxolimab. CDR3 region: CASKARDVSLGYTF. The CDR3 nucleotides read TGTGCCAGCAAGGCTCGGGACGTCTCCCTTGGCTACACCTTC.